This record concerns one T cell receptor (beta chain) sequence. The CDR3 spans 15 residues. Trimming removed 0 bases at V and 1 base at J, with 9 bases between. Germline loops: CDR1 MGHRA, CDR2 YSYEKL. The data belong to a study of blood T cell repertoires in COVID-19. Overall study: The samples span acute and convalescent COVID-19 from the United States, Italy and Spain. The analysed material was cDNA or gDNA that came from T cells, B-cell-depleted T cells, or PBMCs.

Original data processing: Estimation of nucleated cell counts relied on the amplification of reference gene primers. Assay used: immunoSEQ multiplex PCR; TCRdb lists only in-frame clones, some missing. That table is the source of V, J and clone size, and D and trimming were worked out from the DNA. The sample lists under 300,000 clones; more than 85% were seen once. The receptor's source is a woman between 65 and 79 years old with active or convalescent COVID-19. The chain couples TRBV4-1 to TRBJ2-5; D is uncertain. Sequenced material: peripheral blood. CDR3 sequence: CASSQDISLQETQYF. CDR3 nucleotides: TGCGCCAGCAGCCAAGATATTTCCCTCCAAGAGACCCAGTACTTC.